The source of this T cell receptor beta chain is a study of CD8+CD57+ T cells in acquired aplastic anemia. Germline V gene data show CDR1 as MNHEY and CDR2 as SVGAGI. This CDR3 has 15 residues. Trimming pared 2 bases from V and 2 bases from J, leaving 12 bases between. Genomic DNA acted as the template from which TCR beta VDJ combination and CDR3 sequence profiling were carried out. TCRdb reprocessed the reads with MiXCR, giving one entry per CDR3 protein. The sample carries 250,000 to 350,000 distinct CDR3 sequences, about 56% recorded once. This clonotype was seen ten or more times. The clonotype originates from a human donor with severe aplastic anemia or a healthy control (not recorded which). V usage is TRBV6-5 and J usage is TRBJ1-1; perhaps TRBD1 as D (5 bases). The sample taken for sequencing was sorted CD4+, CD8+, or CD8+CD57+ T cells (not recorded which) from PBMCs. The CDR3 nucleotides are TGTGCCAGCAGTTACGCCAGGGCGATCAACACTGAAGCTTTCTTT. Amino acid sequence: CASSYARAINTEAFF.